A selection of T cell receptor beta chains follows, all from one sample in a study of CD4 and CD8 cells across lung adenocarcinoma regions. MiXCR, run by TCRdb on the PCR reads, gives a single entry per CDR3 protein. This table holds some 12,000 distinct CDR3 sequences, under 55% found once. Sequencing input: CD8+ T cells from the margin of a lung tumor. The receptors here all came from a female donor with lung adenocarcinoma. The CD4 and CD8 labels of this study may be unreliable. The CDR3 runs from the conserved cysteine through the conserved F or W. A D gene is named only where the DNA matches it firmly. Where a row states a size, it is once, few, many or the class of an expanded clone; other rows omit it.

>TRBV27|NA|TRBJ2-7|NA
TGTGCCAGCAGATCTCCGGGACGGGAGACCTACGAGCAGTACTTC
CASRSPGRETYEQYF
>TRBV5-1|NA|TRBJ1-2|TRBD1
TGCGCCAGCAGCTGGCGACAGGGGGGGTATGGCTACACCTTC
CASSWRQGGYGYTF
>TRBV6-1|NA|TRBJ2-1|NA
TGTGCCAGCAGTGAAGCCCCCGGGGCGGGCCAGGGGGAGGGAAACGATAAGCAGTTCTTC
CASSEAPGAGQGEGNDKQFF
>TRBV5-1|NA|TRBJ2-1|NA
TGCGCCAGCAGCCCCGGACCTGTGAGCACAGATAAGCAGTATTTC
CASSPGPVSTDKQYF
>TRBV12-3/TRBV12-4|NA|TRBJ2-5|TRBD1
TGTGCCAGCCCGGACAGGGACCGCCCGAAGACCCAGTACTTC
CASPDRDRPKTQYF
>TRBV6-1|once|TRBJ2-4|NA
TGTGCCAGCAGTGAAGCCGGGGGGACAAATATTCAGTACTTC
CASSEAGGTNIQYF
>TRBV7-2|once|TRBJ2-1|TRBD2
TGTGCCAGCAGCTTAACCGGGACTAGCGTTTTGGTGGGGAATGAGCAGTTCTTC
CASSLTGTSVLVGNEQFF
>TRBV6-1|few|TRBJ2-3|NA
TGTGCCAGCAGTCAGAACAGTCCCACAGATACGCAGTATTTT
CASSQNSPTDTQYF
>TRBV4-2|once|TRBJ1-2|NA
TGTGCCAGCAGCCAAGATCAGGGGCGAGATGGCTACACCTTC
CASSQDQGRDGYTF
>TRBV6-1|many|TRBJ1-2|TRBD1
TGTGCCAGCAGTGAGTCCCAGGGGGCTGGTGGCTACACCTTC
CASSESQGAGGYTF
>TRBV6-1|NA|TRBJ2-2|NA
TGTGCCAGCAGTGAATGGGGAGGTAACACCGGGGAGCTGTTTTTT
CASSEWGGNTGELFF
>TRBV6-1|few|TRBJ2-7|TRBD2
TGTGCCAGCAGTCCCTATCTAGCGGGACAATACGAGCAGTACTTC
CASSPYLAGQYEQYF
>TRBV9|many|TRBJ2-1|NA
TGTGCCAGCAGCCCTTCTATGACCCCTACCTACAATGAGCAGTTCTTC
CASSPSMTPTYNEQFF
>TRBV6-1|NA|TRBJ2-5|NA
TGTGCCAGCAGTCCCCAGGGACTTGAAGAGACCCAGTACTTC
CASSPQGLEETQYF
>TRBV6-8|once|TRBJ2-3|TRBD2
TGTTTCAGCAGGCCTAGCGGGGACCCAACCACAGATACCCAGTACTTT
CFSRPSGDPTTDTQYF